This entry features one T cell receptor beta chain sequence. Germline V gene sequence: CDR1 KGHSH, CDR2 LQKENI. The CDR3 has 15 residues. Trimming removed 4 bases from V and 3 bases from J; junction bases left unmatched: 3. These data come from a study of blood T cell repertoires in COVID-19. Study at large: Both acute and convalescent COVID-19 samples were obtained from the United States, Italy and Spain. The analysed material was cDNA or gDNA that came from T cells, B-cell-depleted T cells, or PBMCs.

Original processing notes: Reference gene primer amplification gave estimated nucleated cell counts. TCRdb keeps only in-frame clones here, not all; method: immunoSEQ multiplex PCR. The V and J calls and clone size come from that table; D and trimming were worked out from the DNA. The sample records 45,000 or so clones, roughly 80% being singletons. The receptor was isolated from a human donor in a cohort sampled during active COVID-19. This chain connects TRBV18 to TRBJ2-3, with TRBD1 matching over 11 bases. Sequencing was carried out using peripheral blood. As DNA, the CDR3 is TGTGCCAGCTCACAAGGACAGGGGGCAACAGATACGCAGTATTTT. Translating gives CASSQGQGATDTQYF.